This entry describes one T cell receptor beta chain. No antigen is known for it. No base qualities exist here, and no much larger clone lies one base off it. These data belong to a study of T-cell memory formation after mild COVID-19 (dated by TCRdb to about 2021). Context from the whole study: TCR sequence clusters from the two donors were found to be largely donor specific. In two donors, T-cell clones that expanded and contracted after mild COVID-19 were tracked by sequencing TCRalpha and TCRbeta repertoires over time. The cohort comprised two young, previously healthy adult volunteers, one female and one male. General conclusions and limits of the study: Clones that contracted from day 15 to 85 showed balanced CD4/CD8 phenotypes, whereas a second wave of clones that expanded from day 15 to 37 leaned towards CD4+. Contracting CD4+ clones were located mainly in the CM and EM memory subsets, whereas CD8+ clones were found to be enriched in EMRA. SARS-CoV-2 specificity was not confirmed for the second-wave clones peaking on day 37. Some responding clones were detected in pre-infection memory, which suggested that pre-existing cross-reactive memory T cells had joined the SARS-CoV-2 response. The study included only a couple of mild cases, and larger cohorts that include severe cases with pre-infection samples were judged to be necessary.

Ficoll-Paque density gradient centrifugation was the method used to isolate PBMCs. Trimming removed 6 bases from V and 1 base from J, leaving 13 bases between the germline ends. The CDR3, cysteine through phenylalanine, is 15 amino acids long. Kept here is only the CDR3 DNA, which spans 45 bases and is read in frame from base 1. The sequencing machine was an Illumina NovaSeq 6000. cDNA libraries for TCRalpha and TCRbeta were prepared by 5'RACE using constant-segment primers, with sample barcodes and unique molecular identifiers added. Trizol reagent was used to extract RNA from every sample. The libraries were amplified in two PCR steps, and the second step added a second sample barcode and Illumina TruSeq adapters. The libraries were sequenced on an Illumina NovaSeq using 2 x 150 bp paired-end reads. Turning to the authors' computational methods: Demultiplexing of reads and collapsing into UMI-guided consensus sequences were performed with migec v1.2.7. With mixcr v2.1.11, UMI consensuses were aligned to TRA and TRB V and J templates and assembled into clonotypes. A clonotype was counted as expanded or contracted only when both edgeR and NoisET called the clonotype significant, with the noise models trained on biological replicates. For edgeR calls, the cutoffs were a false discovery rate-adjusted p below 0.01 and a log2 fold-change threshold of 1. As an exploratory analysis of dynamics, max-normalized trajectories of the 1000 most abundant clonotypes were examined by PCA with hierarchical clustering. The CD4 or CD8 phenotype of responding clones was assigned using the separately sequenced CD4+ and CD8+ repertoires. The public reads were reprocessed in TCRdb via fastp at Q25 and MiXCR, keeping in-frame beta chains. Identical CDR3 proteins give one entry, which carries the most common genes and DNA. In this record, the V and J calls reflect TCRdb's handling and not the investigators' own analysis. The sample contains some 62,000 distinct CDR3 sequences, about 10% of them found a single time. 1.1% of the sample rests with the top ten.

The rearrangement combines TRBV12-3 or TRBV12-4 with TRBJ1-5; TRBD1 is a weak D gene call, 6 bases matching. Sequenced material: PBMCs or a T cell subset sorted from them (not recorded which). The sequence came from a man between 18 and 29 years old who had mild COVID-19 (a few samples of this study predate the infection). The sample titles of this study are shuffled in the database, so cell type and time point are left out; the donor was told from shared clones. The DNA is TGTGCCAGCAGGTCAGGGGTTTCGAGCAATCAGCCCCAGCATTTT. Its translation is CASRSGVSSNQPQHF.